In this sample, the clone carrying this TCR beta chain turned up many times. CDR3 length equals 14 residues. CDR1 and CDR2 from the germline V gene are MGHRA and YSYEKL. The V and J ends lost 3 bases and 3 bases respectively, with 8 bases between them. This record belongs to a study of HIV-infected patients and healthy controls. TCRdb reprocessed the 5' RACE reads with MiXCR, giving one entry per CDR3 protein. The table includes about 67,000 distinct CDR3 sequences, approximately 15% detected once. The chain has TRBV4-1 and TRBJ2-2; D is uncertain. The receptor's source is a human donor in good health. The sequenced sample consisted of CD4+ T cells from blood. CDR3 sequence: CASSHKPDTGELFF. CDR3 sequence (DNA): TGCGCCAGCAGCCATAAGCCAGACACCGGGGAGCTGTTTTTT.